Listed here are 10 T cell receptor beta chains from one sample, sequenced in a study of T-cell reconstitution after alpha-beta-depleted transplantation in children. TCRbeta library preparation incorporated unique molecular identifiers. A single record per CDR3 protein comes from TCRdb applying MiXCR to the PCR reads. Of about 610,000 distinct CDR3 sequences detected, 10% to 13% appear once; the ten largest clones hold about 4%. This specimen was PBMCs from the stem cell graft donor, taken from the stem cell graft. The receptors come from a human donor who donated a stem cell graft to a child with acute myeloid leukemia.

The V gene is TRBV20-1, the J gene TRBJ2-3; 7 bases match TRBD2. Trimming cost V 0 bases and J 6 bases; bases outside gene matches: 9. Germline V CDR1 and CDR2: DFQATT, SNEGSKA (reference sequence). The CDR3 loop spans 15 amino acids. CDR3 DNA sequence: TGCAGTGCTAGAGATGCTGCGGGAGAGTGGGATACGCAGTATTTT. Translation gives CSARDAAGEWDTQYF.

This clonotype showed up many times. V usage is TRBV29-1 and J usage is TRBJ2-1; TRBD2 matches 12 bases. Germline V gene sequence: CDR1 SQVTM, CDR2 ANQGSEA. The CDR3 runs 13 residues. V was pared by 5 bases and J by 7 bases, with 3 bases of the junction left unmatched. The CDR3 sequence: CSVLAGGFNEQFF. CDR3 nucleotides: TGCAGCGTTCTAGCGGGAGGGTTTAATGAGCAGTTCTTC.

This clonotype was seen only a few times. The rearrangement uses TRBV6-5 and TRBJ2-2; tentatively, D is TRBD2 (5 bases). The V gene lost 0 bases and the J gene lost 4 bases, with 12 bases spanning the gap. The germline V gene encodes CDR1 MNHEY and CDR2 SVGAGI. This CDR3 is built from 16 residues. The DNA of the CDR3 is TGTGCCAGCAGTTACTCGCCCCGGGAACCCACCGGGGAGCTGTTTTTT. As protein: CASSYSPREPTGELFF.

This clonotype was detected many times. The V and J genes are TRBV20-1 and TRBJ2-5; D unresolved. This CDR3 is 12 amino acids long. Germline-derived CDR1 and CDR2 are DFQATT and SNEGSKA (reference sequence). Trimming shortened V by 6 bases and J by 9 bases, and 17 bases separated the two germline ends. Here the CDR3 reads CSARNQEMAQYF. The DNA of the CDR3 is TGCAGTGCCAGGAACCAAGAGATGGCCCAGTACTTC.

This clonotype has just a few counts. The J gene is TRBJ1-6, the V gene TRBV20-1, with D possibly TRBD1 on 6 matching bases. Germline CDR1 reads DFQATT; CDR2 reads SNEGSKA (reference sequence). Trimming shortened V by 0 bases and J by 7 bases, and 16 bases separated the two germline ends. There are 16 residues in the CDR3. The CDR3 coding sequence is TGCAGTGCTAGAGATCCCAGGGGCGGTGGGAATTCACCCCTCCACTTT. Translating it yields CSARDPRGGGNSPLHF.

This clonotype appeared many times. This rearrangement joins TRBV15 to TRBJ2-1; 9 bases line up with TRBD1. Trimming cost V 5 bases and J 6 bases; bases outside gene matches: 5. Germline CDR1 is LNHNV and CDR2 is YYDKDF (reference sequence). This CDR3 is built from 14 residues. CDR3 residues: CATSRDRESNEQFF. For the CDR3, the DNA is TGTGCCACCAGCCGGGACAGGGAATCCAATGAGCAGTTCTTC. Together with reference TRBV15 and TRBJ2-1, the CDR3 gives the full variable domain: DAMVIQNPRYQVTQFGKPVTLSCSQTLNHNVMYWYQQKSSQAPKLLFHYYDKDFNNEADTPDNFQSRRPNTSFCFLDIRSPGLGDTAMYLCATSRDRESNEQFFGPGTRLTVL.

In its sample, this clonotype was seen many times. The chain recombines TRBV29-1 with TRBJ2-7; 7 nucleotides match TRBD1. CDR1 is SQVTM, CDR2 ANQGSEA, per germline. The CDR3 has 12 amino acids. J gave up 5 bases and V 7 bases, and 8 bases lay outside the gene matches. The CDR3 here is CSARQGNHEQYF. In DNA, the CDR3 is TGCAGCGCGCGACAGGGTAACCACGAGCAGTACTTC.

The chain links TRBV28 to TRBJ1-1, with D possibly matching TRBD1 (6 bases). The CDR3 contains 18 residues. The ends were cut back, 4 bases at V and 0 bases at J, with 21 bases in the middle. CDR1 is MDHEN and CDR2 is SYDVKM in the germline V gene. This CDR3 is CASSYGREQGLMNTEAFF. The CDR3 DNA sequence: TGTGCCAGCAGTTATGGTCGGGAACAGGGACTTATGAACACTGAAGCTTTCTTT. Combining the CDR3 with reference TRBV28 and TRBJ1-1 gives the whole variable domain DVKVTQSSRYLVKRTGEKVFLECVQDMDHENMFWYRQDPGLGLRLIYFSYDVKMKEKGDIPEGYSVSREKKERFSLILESASTNQTSMYLCASSYGREQGLMNTEAFFGQGTRLTVV.

This clonotype has ten or more counts. The chain combines TRBV5-5 with TRBJ1-1; D is ambiguous. V lost 0 bases and J 7 bases, leaving 7 bases between the germline ends. The CDR3 covers 12 residues. Per the germline V gene, CDR1 is SGHKS and CDR2 is YYEKEE (reference sequence). The CDR3 nucleotides are TGTGCCAGCAGCTTGGATCGCGGTGAAGCTTTCTTT. It codes for CASSLDRGEAFF.

This clonotype was seen many times. At one end the junction does not follow the germline gene, possibly because of a read error. The genes are TRBV5-1 and TRBJ2-1; D remains ambiguous. Germline CDR1 is SGHRS and CDR2 is YFSETQ. This CDR3 comprises 12 residues. CDR3 DNA: TGTGCCAGCAGCTTGGAGTACAATGAGCAGTTCTTC. This gives the protein CASSLEYNEQFF.